This T cell receptor (beta chain) was retrieved from a study of T cell responses to AZD1222 COVID-19 vaccine. The assay was immunoSEQ multiplex PCR, and TCRdb's table has in-frame clones only and misses some. Found here are about 120,000 clones, about nine tenths of them singletons; the top ten hold 2% to 2.5%. The CDR3 contains 11 residues. The germline CDR1 and CDR2 sequences are DFQATT and SNEGSKA (reference sequence). Trimming removed 3 bases at V and 5 bases at J, with 7 bases between. Findings and caveats of the study: Two AZD1222 administrations were followed by greater Spike-specific TCR breadth and depth.

In the case of this clone: Its antigen remains unidentified.

V gene TRBV20-1 combines with J gene TRBJ1-2; D gene uncertain. The TCR comes from an adult who received the AZD1222 COVID-19 vaccine. Specimen: peripheral blood, collected 28 days after the second AZD1222 dose. In nucleotides, the CDR3 is TGCAGTGCTAGTAGAGGGTATGGCTACACCTTC. This sequence encodes CSASRGYGYTF.